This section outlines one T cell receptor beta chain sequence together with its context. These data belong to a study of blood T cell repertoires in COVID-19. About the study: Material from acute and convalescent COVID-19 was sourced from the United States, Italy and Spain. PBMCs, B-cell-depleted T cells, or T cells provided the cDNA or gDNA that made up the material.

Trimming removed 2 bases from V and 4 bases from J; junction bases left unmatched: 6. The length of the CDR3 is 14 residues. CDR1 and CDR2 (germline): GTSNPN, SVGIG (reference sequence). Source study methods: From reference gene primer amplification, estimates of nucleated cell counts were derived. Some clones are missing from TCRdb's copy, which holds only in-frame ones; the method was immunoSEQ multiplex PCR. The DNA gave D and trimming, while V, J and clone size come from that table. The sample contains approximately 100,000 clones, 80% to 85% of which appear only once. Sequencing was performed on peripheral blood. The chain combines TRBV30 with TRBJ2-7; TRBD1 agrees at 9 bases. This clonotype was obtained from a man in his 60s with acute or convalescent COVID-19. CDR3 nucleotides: TGTGCCTGGAGTCGACAGGGGGGTATGTACGAGCAGTACTTC. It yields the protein CAWSRQGGMYEQYF.